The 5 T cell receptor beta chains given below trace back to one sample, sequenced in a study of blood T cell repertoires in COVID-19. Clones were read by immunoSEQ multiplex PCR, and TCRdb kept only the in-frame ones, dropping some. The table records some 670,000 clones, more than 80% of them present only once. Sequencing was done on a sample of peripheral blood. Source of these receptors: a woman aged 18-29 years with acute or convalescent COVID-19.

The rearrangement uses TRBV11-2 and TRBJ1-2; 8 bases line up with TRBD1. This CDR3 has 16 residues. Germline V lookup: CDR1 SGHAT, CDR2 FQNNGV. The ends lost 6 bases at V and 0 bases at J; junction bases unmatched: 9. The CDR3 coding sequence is TGTGCCAGCAGACCATTCGACAGGGGCCCTAACTATGGCTACACCTTC. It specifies CASRPFDRGPNYGYTF.

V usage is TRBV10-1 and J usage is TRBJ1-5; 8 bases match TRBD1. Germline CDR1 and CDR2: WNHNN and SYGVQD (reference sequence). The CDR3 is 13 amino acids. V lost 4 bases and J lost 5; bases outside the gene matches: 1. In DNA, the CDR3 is TGCGCCAGCAGTGTACAGGGGGATCAGCCCCAGCATTTT. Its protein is CASSVQGDQPQHF.

This CDR3 is CAWTPGQGADGYTF. DNA for the CDR3: TGTGCCTGGACTCCGGGACAGGGGGCCGATGGCTACACCTTC. The V gene is TRBV30, the J gene TRBJ1-2; 12 bases line up with TRBD1. CDR1 and CDR2 (germline): GTSNPN, SVGIG (reference sequence). The V and J ends lost 4 bases and 6 bases, in that order; junction bases with no gene match: 6. The CDR3 contains 14 residues.

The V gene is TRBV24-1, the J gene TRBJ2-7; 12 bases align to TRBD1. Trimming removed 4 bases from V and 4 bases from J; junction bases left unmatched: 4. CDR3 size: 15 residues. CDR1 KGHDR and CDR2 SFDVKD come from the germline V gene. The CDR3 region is CATSESGQGAYEQYF. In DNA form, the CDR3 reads TGTGCCACCAGTGAGTCGGGACAGGGGGCTTACGAGCAGTACTTC.

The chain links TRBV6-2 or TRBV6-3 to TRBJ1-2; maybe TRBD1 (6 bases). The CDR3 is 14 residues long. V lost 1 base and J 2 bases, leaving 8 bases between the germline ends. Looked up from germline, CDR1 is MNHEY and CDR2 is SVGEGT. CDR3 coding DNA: TGTGCCAGCAGTTACTTCGGACAGAACTATGGCTACACCTTC. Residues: CASSYFGQNYGYTF.